Presented here are 15 T cell receptor beta chains from one specimen sequenced in a study of CD8+ T cells in alopecia areata. As the sequencing template, cDNA was produced by extracting RNA and reverse transcribing it. Sequencing used immunoSEQ multiplex PCR; TCRdb keeps in-frame clones, though not all of them. This sample yields almost 250,000 clones, of which about 68% are seen a single time; 1% to 1.5% belongs to the top ten. The specimen comprised CD4+ T cells sorted from blood, sampled at week 0. Receptor source: a human donor with alopecia areata.

The V call is TRBV29-1, the J call TRBJ2-2; no clear D gene. Germline V gene sequence: CDR1 SQVTM, CDR2 ANQGSEA. This CDR3 contains 14 residues. V dropped 2 bases and J dropped 2 bases, with 9 bases sitting between them. The CDR3 is CSVESGLNTGELFF. The CDR3 DNA reads TGCAGCGTTGAATCTGGCCTCAACACCGGGGAGCTGTTTTTT.

This clone was observed a single time. This chain links TRBV23-1 with TRBJ2-1, with 7 bases lining up with TRBD1. TRBV23-1 is known as an ORF, though its function is uncertain. The CDR3 totals 17 residues. V gave up 1 base and J gave up 5 bases; unmatched junction bases: 11. This chain's CDR3 is CASSQYLDRAPDNEQFF. The CDR3, as DNA: TGCGCCAGCAGTCAATACCTCGACAGGGCCCCGGACAATGAGCAGTTCTTC.

On this clone itself: Other DNA sequences of this sample code for an identical CDR3. The chain has TRBV2 and TRBJ2-5; D remains unclear. The germline gives CDR1 SNHLY, CDR2 FYNNEI. The CDR3 sequence is 11 residues long. V shed 1 base and J shed 5 bases, with 2 bases lying between them. The CDR3 loop reads CASSEVETQYF. CDR3 DNA: TGTGCCAGCAGTGAAGTTGAGACCCAGTACTTC. Full variable domain (rest looked up from reference TRBV2 and TRBJ2-5): EPEVTQTPSHQVTQMGQEVILRCVPISNHLYFYWYRQILGQKVEFLVSFYNNEISEKSEIFDDQFSVERPDGSNFTLKIRSTKLEDSAMYFCASSEVETQYFGPGTRLLVL.

The chain employs TRBV7-9 and TRBJ2-2; D is unclear. Germline CDR1 SEHNR, CDR2 FQNEAQ (reference sequence). The CDR3 covers 12 residues. Trimming cost V 5 bases and J 5 bases, with 6 bases left between them. This CDR3 reads CASSLVTGELFF. The CDR3 region has the DNA TGTGCCAGCAGCCTAGTTACCGGGGAGCTGTTTTTT.

The V call is TRBV6-6, the J call TRBJ1-5, with TRBD1 matching over 7 bases. V dropped 7 bases and J dropped 2; count of bases not matched to a gene: 8. Per the germline V gene, CDR1 is MNHNY and CDR2 is SVGAGI (reference sequence). There are 15 residues in the CDR3. As DNA, the CDR3 is TGTGCCAGCACCATAAAAACAGGGGGCAATCAGCCCCAGCATTTT. This gives the protein CASTIKTGGNQPQHF.

In its sample, this clone was seen once. The chain is built from TRBV30 and TRBJ2-7, with D possibly matching TRBD2 (5 bases). The CDR3 has 15 residues. CDR1 is GTSNPN, CDR2 SVGIG, per germline (reference sequence). Trimming cost V 0 bases and J 4 bases, with 16 bases left between them. CDR3 residues: CAWSVNLAETYEQYF. CDR3 DNA sequence: TGTGCCTGGAGTGTAAACCTAGCAGAGACGTACGAGCAGTACTTC.

J is TRBJ2-3 and V is TRBV9, with D uncertain. The CDR3 runs to 13 residues. Germline values: CDR1 SGDLS, CDR2 YYNGEE. The V and J ends lost 3 bases and 8 bases respectively, with 13 bases between them. The CDR3 DNA sequence: TGTGCCAGCAGCGGTTACGAACCAGGTACGCAGTATTTT. It codes for CASSGYEPGTQYF.

This clone was detected only a few times. This rearrangement joins TRBV29-1 to TRBJ2-5; 15 bases map to TRBD2. The CDR3 runs 15 residues. The V gene end was trimmed by 7 bases and the J gene end by 5 bases; junction bases not matched to a gene: 8. CDR1 SQVTM and CDR2 ANQGSEA come from the germline V gene. For the CDR3, the DNA is TGCAGCGCTAAGGGACTAGCGGGGGGACCGGAGACCCAGTACTTC. This gives the protein CSAKGLAGGPETQYF.

V is TRBV5-6 and J is TRBJ2-7; no clear D gene. This CDR3 contains 15 residues. In germline, CDR1 is SGHDT, CDR2 YYEEEE. Trimming removed 4 bases at V and 0 bases at J, with 14 bases between. The CDR3: CASSPRDILSYEQYF. The CDR3 region has the DNA TGTGCCAGCAGCCCCCGAGACATACTCTCCTACGAGCAGTACTTC.

This chain uses TRBV30 with TRBJ2-7, with a possible D match to TRBD1 (7 bases). Per the germline V gene, CDR1 is GTSNPN and CDR2 is SVGIG (reference sequence). The CDR3 has 12 amino acids. Between the trimmed V and J ends, which lost 4 bases and 2 bases, there was a span of 9 bases. The CDR3 DNA sequence: TGTGCCTGGACAGGGGGGACCTACGAGCAGTACTTC. Encoded protein: CAWTGGTYEQYF.

This clone has just a few counts. The chain couples TRBV29-1 to TRBJ2-5, with 8 positions matching TRBD1. The V and J ends lost 0 bases and 6 bases, in that order; junction bases with no gene match: 9. Germline CDR1 reads SQVTM; CDR2 reads ANQGSEA. The CDR3 totals 15 residues. The CDR3 loop reads CSVEDPRRTGKTQYF. The CDR3 region has the DNA TGCAGCGTTGAAGACCCCCGAAGGACAGGGAAGACCCAGTACTTC.

This rearrangement joins TRBV7-6 to TRBJ1-5; no firm D call. Germline CDR1 is SGHVS and CDR2 is FNYEAQ. This CDR3 has 12 amino acids. Trimming stripped 5 bases from V and 4 bases from J, with 6 bases between. CDR3 DNA sequence: TGTGCCAGCAGCAGACCGAATCAGCCCCAGCATTTT. Translated, it gives CASSRPNQPQHF.

The V and J genes are TRBV5-1 and TRBJ1-6, with D possibly being TRBD1 (5 bases). The germline gives CDR1 SGHRS, CDR2 YFSETQ. The V end was cut by 0 bases, the J end by 5 bases, with 21 bases between. CDR3 length equals 19 residues. This CDR3 reads CASSLVAGSGPLHNSPLHF. The CDR3 region has the DNA TGCGCCAGCAGCTTGGTGGCAGGGAGCGGCCCTCTGCATAATTCACCCCTCCACTTT.

The chain has TRBV15 and TRBJ1-5; TRBD1 might be the D (5 bases). Trimming stripped 4 bases from V and 0 bases from J, with 10 bases between. This CDR3 contains 15 residues. Germline CDR1 is LNHNV and CDR2 is YYDKDF (reference sequence). CDR3 sequence (DNA): TGTGCCACCAGCACTCAGGGTTTTAGCAATCAGCCCCAGCATTTT. Residues: CATSTQGFSNQPQHF.

The chain has TRBV13 and TRBJ2-7; D not certain. The CDR3 covers 11 residues. Germline V gene lookup returns CDR1 PRHDT and CDR2 FYEKMQ (reference sequence). Deletions cut 1 base from V and 7 bases from J, with 5 bases between. CDR3 amino acids: CASSLVGEQYF. The CDR3 nucleotides read TGTGCCAGCAGCTTAGTAGGAGAGCAGTACTTC.